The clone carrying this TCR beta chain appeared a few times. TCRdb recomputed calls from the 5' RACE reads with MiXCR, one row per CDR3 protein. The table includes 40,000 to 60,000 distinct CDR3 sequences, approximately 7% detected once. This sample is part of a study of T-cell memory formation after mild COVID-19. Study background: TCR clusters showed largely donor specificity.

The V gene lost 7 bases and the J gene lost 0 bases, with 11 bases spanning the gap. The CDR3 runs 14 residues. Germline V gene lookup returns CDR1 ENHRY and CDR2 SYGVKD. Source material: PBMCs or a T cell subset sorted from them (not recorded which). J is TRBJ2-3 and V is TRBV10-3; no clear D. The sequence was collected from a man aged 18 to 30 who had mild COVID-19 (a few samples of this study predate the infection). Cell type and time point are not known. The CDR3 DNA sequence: TGTGCCATCAACAGTACTCCTAGCACAGATACGCAGTATTTT. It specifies CAINSTPSTDTQYF.